Following are 3 T cell receptor beta chains from one sample sequenced in a study of blood T cell repertoires in COVID-19. Repertoires were generated with immunoSEQ multiplex PCR, while TCRdb's copy carries only in-frame clones and drops some. The data contain about 270,000 clones, approximately 90% of them singletons. Material: PBMCs or T cells enriched from blood (not recorded which). The receptors shown here come from a woman aged 25-40 years with acute COVID-19.

The rearrangement joins TRBV21-1 to TRBJ2-2; TRBD2 was called by the table and not checked on the DNA. TRBV21-1 is assigned pseudogene status. The CDR3 is made up of 20 amino acids. The CDR3 protein is CASSKEPGLAVPANTGELFF. CDR3 in DNA: TGTGCCAGCAGCAAAGAACCGGGACTAGCGGTTCCCGCGAACACCGGGGAGCTGTTTTTT.

The chain links TRBV7-3 to TRBJ2-1; possible D gene TRBD1, 6 bases. The length of the CDR3 is 15 residues. CDR1 and CDR2 from the germline V gene are SGHTA and FQGTGA. With 5 bases removed from V and 3 bases from J, the gap between germline ends came to 14 bases. CDR3 sequence (DNA): TGTGCCAGCAGCGTGGGACAAACAATCTACAATGAGCAGTTCTTC. It translates to CASSVGQTIYNEQFF.

J is TRBJ1-5 and V is TRBV2, with a weak D call TRBD1 (5 bases). The germline gives CDR1 SNHLY, CDR2 FYNNEI. V shed 6 bases and J shed 0 bases, with 9 bases lying between them. The CDR3 totals 14 residues. The CDR3 DNA reads TGTGCCAGCAGGGACAATTATAGCAATCAGCCCCAGCATTTT. Residues: CASRDNYSNQPQHF.